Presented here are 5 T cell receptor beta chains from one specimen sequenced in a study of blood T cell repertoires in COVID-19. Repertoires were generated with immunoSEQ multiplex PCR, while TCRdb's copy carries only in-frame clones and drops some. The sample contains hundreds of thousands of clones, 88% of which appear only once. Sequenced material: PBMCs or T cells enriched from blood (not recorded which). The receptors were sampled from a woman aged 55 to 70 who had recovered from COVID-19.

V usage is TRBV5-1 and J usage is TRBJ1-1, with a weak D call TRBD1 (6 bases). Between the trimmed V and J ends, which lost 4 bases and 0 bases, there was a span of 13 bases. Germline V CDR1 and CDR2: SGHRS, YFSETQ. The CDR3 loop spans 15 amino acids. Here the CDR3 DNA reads TGCGCCAGCAGCCTTACCGGGACAATGAACACTGAAGCTTTCTTT. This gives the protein CASSLTGTMNTEAFF.

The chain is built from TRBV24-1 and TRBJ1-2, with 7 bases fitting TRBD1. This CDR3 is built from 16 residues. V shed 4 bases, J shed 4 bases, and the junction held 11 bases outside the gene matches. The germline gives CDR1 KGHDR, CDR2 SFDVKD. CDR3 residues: CATSDSRQGGSYGYTF. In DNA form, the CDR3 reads TGTGCCACCAGTGACTCACGACAGGGCGGTAGCTATGGCTACACCTTC.

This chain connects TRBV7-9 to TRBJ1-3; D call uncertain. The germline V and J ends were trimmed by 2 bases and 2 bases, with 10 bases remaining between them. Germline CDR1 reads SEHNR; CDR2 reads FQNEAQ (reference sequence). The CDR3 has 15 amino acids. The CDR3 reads CASSLLLRTGNTIYF. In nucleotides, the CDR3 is TGTGCCAGCAGCTTACTACTCAGGACTGGAAACACCATATATTTT. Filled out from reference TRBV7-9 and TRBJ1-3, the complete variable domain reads DTGVSQNPRHKITKRGQNVTFRCDPISEHNRLYWYRQTLGQGPEFLTYFQNEAQLEKSRLLSDRFSAERPKGSFSTLEIQRTEQGDSAMYLCASSLLLRTGNTIYFGEGSWLTVV.

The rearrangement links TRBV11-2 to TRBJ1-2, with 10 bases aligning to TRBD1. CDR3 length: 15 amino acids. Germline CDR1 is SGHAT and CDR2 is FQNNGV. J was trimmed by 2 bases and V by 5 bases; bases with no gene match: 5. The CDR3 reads CASSNGGQGNYGYTF. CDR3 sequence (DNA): TGTGCCAGCAGCAACGGGGGACAGGGGAACTATGGCTACACCTTC. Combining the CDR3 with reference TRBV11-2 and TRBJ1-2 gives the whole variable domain EAGVAQSPRYKIIEKRQSVAFWCNPISGHATLYWYQQILGQGPKLLIQFQNNGVVDDSQLPKDRFSAERLKGVDSTLKIQPAKLEDSAVYLCASSNGGQGNYGYTFGSGTRLTVV.

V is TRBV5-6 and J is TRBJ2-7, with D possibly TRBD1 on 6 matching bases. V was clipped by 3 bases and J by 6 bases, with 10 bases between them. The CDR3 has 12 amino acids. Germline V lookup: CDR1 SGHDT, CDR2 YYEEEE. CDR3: CASSWGQGEQYV. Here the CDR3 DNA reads TGTGCCAGCAGCTGGGGACAAGGCGAGCAGTACGTC.